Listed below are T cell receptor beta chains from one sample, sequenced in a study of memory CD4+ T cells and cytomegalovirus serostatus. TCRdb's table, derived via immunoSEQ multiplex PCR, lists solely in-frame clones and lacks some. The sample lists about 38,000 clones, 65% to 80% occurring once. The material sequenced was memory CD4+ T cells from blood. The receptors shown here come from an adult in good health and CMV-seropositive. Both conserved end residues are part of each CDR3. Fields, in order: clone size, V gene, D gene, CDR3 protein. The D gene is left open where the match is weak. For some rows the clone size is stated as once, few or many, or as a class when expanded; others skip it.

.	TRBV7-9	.	CAGDAVTDTQYF
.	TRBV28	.	CASSWVGDTDTQYF
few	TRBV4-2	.	CASSFQGATGELFF
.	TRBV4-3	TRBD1	CASSPTYTGGRYGYTF
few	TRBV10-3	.	CAISVGGRGELFF
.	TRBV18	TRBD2	CASSPPGLADYEQYF
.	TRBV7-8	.	CASSLDKERGGELFF
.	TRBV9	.	CASSIHRVDTGELFF
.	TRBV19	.	CASSWARGGTDTQYF
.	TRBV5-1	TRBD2	CASSVLAGGPGETQYF
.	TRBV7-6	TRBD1	CASSLEGATLGNTIYF
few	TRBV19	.	CASTRAFSNQPQHF
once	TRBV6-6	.	CASSHDPQAYEQYF
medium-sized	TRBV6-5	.	CASSQSEGSGNTIYF
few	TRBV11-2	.	CASSSIQGYEQYF
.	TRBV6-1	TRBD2	CASSEQAGGGSNEQYF
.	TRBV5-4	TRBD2	CASSLARGGREADTQYF
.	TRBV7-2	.	CASSLEGGFGGYTF
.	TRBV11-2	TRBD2	CASSKRGYYEQYF
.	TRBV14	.	CASSRVPGRTNSPLHF
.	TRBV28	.	CASSFGGSRGNTIYF
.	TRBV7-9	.	CASSLGSVNSPLHF
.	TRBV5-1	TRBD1	CASSPGGVNGEAFF
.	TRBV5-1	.	CASSFDSYEQYF
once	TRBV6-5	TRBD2	CASSRGRAGTQYF
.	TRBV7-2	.	CASSLVLETQYF
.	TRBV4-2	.	CASSQVAYNEQFF
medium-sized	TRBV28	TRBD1	CASSVTGGFYGYTF
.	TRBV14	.	CASSPQRRKALPNEQFF
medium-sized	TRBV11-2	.	CASSLVGDTQYF
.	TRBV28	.	CASRLGYEQYF
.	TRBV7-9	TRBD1	CASSSGQASSYEQYF
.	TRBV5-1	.	CASSLAPGAKEKLFF
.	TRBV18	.	CASSPRNRDTEAFF
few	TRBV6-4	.	CASSDSGTGELFF
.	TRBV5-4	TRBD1	CASSLGQGHYGYTF
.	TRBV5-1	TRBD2	CASSLVAGDPTGELFF
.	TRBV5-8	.	CASSLGSRAQETQYF
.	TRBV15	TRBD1	CATSRDRQGGFTF
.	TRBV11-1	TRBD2	CASSLASGRRYEQYF
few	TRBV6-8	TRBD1	CASITQGQGLRVHQPQHF
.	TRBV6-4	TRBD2	CASRLAGAYTDTQYF
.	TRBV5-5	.	CASSLGTETYGYTF
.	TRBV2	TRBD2	CASSYWGGTSTDTQYF
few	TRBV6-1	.	CASSYAEGKLFF
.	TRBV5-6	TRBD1	CASRPTGSNTGELFF
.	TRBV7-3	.	CASSTTADSYEQYF
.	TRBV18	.	CASSTGLVSYEQYF
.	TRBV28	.	CASSLLISGQETQYF
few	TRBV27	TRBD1	CAVGTGETGELFF
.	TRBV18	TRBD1	CASSQGQGAKQPQHF
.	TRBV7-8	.	CASSPPLRTAKNIQYF
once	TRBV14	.	CASSQLSVSGHTDTQYF
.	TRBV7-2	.	CASSPYGGRMNTEAFF
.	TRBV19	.	CASSPTGQETQYF